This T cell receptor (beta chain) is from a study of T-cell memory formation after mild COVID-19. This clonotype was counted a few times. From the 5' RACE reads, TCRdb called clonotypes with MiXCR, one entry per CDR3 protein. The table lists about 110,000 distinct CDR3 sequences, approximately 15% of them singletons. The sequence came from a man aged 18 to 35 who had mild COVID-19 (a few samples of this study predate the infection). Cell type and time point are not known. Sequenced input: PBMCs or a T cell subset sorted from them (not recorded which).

The CDR3 reads CASSLAPGTGGNQPQHF. Written as DNA, the CDR3 is TGTGCCAGCAGCTTAGCACCCGGGACAGGGGGAAATCAGCCCCAGCATTTT. This chain links TRBV7-6 with TRBJ1-5; 11 bases map to TRBD1. Germline V gives CDR1 SGHVS, CDR2 FNYEAQ. V shed 0 bases, J shed 4 bases, and the junction held 5 bases outside the gene matches. The CDR3 contains 17 residues.